This entry lists 11 T cell receptor beta chains sequenced from one sample in a study of blood T cell repertoires in COVID-19. Assay used: immunoSEQ multiplex PCR; TCRdb lists only in-frame clones, some missing. The sample holds 160,000 or so clones; around 84% are singletons and the top ten take roughly a fifth. Sample: peripheral blood. The receptors stem from a woman aged 80 or over with acute or convalescent COVID-19.

This chain's CDR3 is CASRQGSLKNIQYF. DNA of the CDR3: TGTGCCAGCAGACAGGGTTCGCTTAAAAACATTCAGTACTTC. This sequence joins TRBV28 and TRBJ2-4; D might be TRBD1 (6 bases). Germline V gene data show CDR1 as MDHEN and CDR2 as SYDVKM. V lost 6 bases and J lost 4, with 13 bases in between. This CDR3 has 14 amino acids.

V gene TRBV6-5 combines with J gene TRBJ2-7, with D hard to call. Germline values: CDR1 MNHEY, CDR2 SVGAGI. The CDR3 extends over 15 amino acids. V shed 6 bases and J shed 0 bases, with 15 bases lying between them. This CDR3 is CASSRLGESSYEQYF. The CDR3, as DNA: TGTGCCAGCAGCCGTTTAGGAGAAAGCTCCTACGAGCAGTACTTC.

To note about this clone: The junction departs from the called germline gene at one end, perhaps through a read error. The chain has TRBV9 and TRBJ2-3; 12 nucleotides line up with TRBD2. CDR3 length equals 19 residues. Germline V gives CDR1 SGDLS, CDR2 YYNGEE. The CDR3 nucleotides are TGCGCCAGCAGCGTAGAGGGCCGGACTAGCGGGGCGAGCACAGATACGCAGTATTTT. Protein: CASSVEGRTSGASTDTQYF.

This rearrangement joins TRBV24-1 to TRBJ2-5, with 7 nucleotides matching TRBD1. The CDR3 runs to 13 residues. Trimming cost V 5 bases and J 7 bases; bases outside gene matches: 6. In germline, CDR1 is KGHDR, CDR2 SFDVKD. The CDR3 DNA reads TGTGCCACCAGTGTAGGGGGCCGTGGGACCCAGTACTTC. Protein: CATSVGGRGTQYF.

The V call is TRBV7-8, the J call TRBJ2-7; D remains ambiguous. With 1 base removed from V and 4 bases from J, the gap between germline ends came to 11 bases. Germline V gives CDR1 SGHVS, CDR2 FQNEAQ. This CDR3 has 14 residues. CDR3 in amino acids: CASSLGHREYEQYF. The CDR3 DNA reads TGTGCCAGCAGCTTAGGGCACAGAGAATACGAGCAGTACTTC.

The chain combines TRBV5-1 with TRBJ2-5; D is unclear. The length of the CDR3 is 13 residues. In germline, CDR1 is SGHRS, CDR2 YFSETQ. Trimming left V 0 bases short and J 1 base short, with 4 bases between. CDR3 in DNA: TGCGCCAGCAGCTTGGTCGGCCAAGAGACCCAGTACTTC. Its translation: CASSLVGQETQYF.

The chain's CDR3 is CASSQDRGGGAFVYEQYF. The CDR3 DNA sequence: TGCGCCAGCAGCCAAGATCGTGGCGGGGGGGCCTTCGTCTACGAGCAGTACTTC. The chain carries TRBV4-3 and TRBJ2-7; 9 bases agree with TRBD2. CDR1 LGHNA and CDR2 YSLEER come from the germline V gene. CDR3 length: 18 residues. V lost 0 bases, J lost 3 bases, and 12 bases stayed unmatched.

V usage is TRBV10-1 and J usage is TRBJ2-2, with D tentatively TRBD2 (5 bases). Germline V CDR1 and CDR2: WNHNN, SYGVQD (reference sequence). V gave up 3 bases and J gave up 4 bases, with 15 bases separating them. The CDR3 runs to 16 residues. The CDR3 loop reads CASSDPTTSSTGELFF. CDR3 coding DNA: TGCGCCAGCAGTGACCCGACTACTTCCTCCACCGGGGAGCTGTTTTTT.

The chain couples TRBV7-9 to TRBJ2-5; the D gene is possibly TRBD1 (5 bases). Germline CDR1 and CDR2: SEHNR and FQNEAQ (reference sequence). Trimming removed 8 bases at V and 1 base at J, with 14 bases between. This CDR3 is built from 14 residues. The CDR3: CASRGSGIQETQYF. The CDR3 DNA reads TGTGCCAGCCGAGGCTCAGGGATCCAAGAGACCCAGTACTTC.

Comment on this clone: Germline and junction disagree at one end, which may indicate a read error. DNA for the CDR3: TGTGCTAGCAGCCCCCGGCCGGGGACAGATACGCAGTATTTT. Protein sequence: CASSPRPGTDTQYF. The V and J genes are TRBV7-7 and TRBJ2-3, with D possibly matching TRBD2 (5 bases). This CDR3 has 14 residues. Germline lookup yields CDR1 SSHAT and CDR2 FNYEAQ (reference sequence). The full variable domain, its missing parts supplied by reference TRBV7-7 and TRBJ2-3, is GAGVSQSPRYKVTKRGQDVTLRCDPISSHATLYWYQQALGQGPEFLTYFNYEAQPDKSGLPSDRFSAERPEGSISTLTIQRTEQRDSAMYRCASSPRPGTDTQYFGPGTRLTVL.

J is TRBJ1-6 and V is TRBV10-2, with TRBD1 as a possible D gene (6 bases). This CDR3 spans 13 amino acids. Per germline, CDR1 WSHSY and CDR2 SAAADI. The V and J ends lost 5 bases and 7 bases respectively, with 9 bases between them. CDR3 sequence: CASSPQGNSPLHF. In nucleotides, the CDR3 is TGCGCCAGCAGTCCGCAGGGGAATTCACCCCTCCACTTT.